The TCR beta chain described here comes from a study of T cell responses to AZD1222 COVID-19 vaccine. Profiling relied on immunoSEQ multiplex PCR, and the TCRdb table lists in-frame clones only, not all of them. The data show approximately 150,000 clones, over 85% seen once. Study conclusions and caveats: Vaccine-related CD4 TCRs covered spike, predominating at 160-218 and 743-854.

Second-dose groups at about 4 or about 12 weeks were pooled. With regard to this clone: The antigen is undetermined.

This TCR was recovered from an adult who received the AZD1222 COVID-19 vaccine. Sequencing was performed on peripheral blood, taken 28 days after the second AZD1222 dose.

CDR3 DNA sequence: TGTGCCAGCAGCTGGTCGTGGCGGAACACCGGGGAGCTGTTTTTT. This codes for CASSWSWRNTGELFF. The chain combines TRBV11-2 with TRBJ2-2; no reliable D call. This CDR3 has 15 amino acids. The germline gives CDR1 SGHAT, CDR2 FQNNGV. Trimming removed 4 bases from V and 1 base from J, with 10 bases in between. Drawing the rest from reference TRBV11-2 and TRBJ2-2, the complete variable domain is EAGVAQSPRYKIIEKRQSVAFWCNPISGHATLYWYQQILGQGPKLLIQFQNNGVVDDSQLPKDRFSAERLKGVDSTLKIQPAKLEDSAVYLCASSWSWRNTGELFFGEGSRLTVL.